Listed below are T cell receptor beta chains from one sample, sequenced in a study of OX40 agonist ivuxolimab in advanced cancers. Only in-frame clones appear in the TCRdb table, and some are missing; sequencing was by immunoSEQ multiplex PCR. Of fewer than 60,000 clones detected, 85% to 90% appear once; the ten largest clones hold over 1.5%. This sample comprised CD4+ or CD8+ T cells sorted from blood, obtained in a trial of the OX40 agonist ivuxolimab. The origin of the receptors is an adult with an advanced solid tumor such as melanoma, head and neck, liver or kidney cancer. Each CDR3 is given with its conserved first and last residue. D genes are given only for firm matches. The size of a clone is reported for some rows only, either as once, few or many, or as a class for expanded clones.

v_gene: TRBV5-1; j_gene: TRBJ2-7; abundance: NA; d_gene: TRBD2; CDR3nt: TGCGCCAGCAGCCGCCCCCCTAGCGGGAGTACCTACGAGCAGTACTTC; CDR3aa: CASSRPPSGSTYEQYF
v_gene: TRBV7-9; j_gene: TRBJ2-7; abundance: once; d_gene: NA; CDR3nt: TGTGCCAGCAGCTCACTCAGGCGACAGGCCCTGGACGAGCAGTACTTC; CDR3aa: CASSSLRRQALDEQYF
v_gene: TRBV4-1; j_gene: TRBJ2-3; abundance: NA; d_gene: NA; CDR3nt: TGCGCCAGCAGCCAGGAATCACGCTCGAGCACAGATACGCAGTATTTT; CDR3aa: CASSQESRSSTDTQYF
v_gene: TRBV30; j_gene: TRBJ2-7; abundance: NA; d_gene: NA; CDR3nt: TGTGCCTGGAAAATCCGGGCGGGGACAGCCTACGAGCAGTACTTC; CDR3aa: CAWKIRAGTAYEQYF
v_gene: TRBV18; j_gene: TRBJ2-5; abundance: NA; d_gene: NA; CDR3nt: TGTGCCAGCTCACCACGATCCACTTGGGAAGAGACCCAGTACTTC; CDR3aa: CASSPRSTWEETQYF
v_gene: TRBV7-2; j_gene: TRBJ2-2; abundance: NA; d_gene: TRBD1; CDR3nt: TGTGCCAGCAGCCAGAGGAGGGACAGGCGCACCGGGGAGCTGTTTTTT; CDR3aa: CASSQRRDRRTGELFF
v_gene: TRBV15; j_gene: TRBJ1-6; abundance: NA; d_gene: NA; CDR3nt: TGTGCCACCAGCAGAGAACAAGGGGGGATTGGGTCACCCCTCCACTTT; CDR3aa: CATSREQGGIGSPLHF
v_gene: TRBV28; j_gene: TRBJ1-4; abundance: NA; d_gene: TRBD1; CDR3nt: TGTGCCAGCAGTTACTCCGGGACAGGAAAGGAAAAACTGTTTTTT; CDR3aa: CASSYSGTGKEKLFF
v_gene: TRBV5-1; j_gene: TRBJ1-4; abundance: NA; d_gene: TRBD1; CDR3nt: TGCGCCAGCAGCCCTACAGGGGCTAATGAAAAACTGTTTTTT; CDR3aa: CASSPTGANEKLFF
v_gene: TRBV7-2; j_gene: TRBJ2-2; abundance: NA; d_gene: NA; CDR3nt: TGTGCCAGCACCCTCAGCGGGAACACCGGGGAGCTGTTTTTT; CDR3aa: CASTLSGNTGELFF
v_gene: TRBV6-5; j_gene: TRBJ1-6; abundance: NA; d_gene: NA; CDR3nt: TGTGCCAGCAGTTGGGGGCAGGATAATTCACCCCTCCACTTT; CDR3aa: CASSWGQDNSPLHF
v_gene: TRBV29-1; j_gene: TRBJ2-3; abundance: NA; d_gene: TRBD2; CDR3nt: TGCAGCGTGGTGGGACTAGCGGGGGTAGGGGATACGCAGTATTTT; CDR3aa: CSVVGLAGVGDTQYF
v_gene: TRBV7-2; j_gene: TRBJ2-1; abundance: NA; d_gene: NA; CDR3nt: TGTGCCAGCAGCTTGACTCGGGGAGAGTGGAATGAGCAGTTCTTC; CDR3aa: CASSLTRGEWNEQFF
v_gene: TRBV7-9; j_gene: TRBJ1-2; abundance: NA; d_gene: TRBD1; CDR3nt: TGTGCCAGCAGACGACAGGGGGCGGACTATGGCTACACCTTC; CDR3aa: CASRRQGADYGYTF
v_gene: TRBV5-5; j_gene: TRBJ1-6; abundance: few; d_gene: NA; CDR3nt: TGTGCCAGCAGCTTGGGAGGGGCCCCCTATAATTCACCCCTCCACTTT; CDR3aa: CASSLGGAPYNSPLHF
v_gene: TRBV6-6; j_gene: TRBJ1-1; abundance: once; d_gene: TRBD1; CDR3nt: TGTGCCAGCAGTTACGGCCTGGACAGGGTGAACACTGAAGCTTTCTTT; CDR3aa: CASSYGLDRVNTEAFF
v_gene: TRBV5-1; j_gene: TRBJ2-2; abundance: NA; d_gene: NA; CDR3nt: TGCGCCAGCAGCCAGTGGGGCGGGGCGAACACCGGGGAGCTGTTTTTT; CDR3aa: CASSQWGGANTGELFF
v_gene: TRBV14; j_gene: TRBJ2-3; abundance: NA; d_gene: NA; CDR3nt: TGTGCCAGCAGCCAACGGGGCAGATCCCCCACAGATACGCAGTATTTT; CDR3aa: CASSQRGRSPTDTQYF
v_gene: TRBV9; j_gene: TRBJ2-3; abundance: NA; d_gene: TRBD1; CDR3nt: TGTGCCAGTTCCGGGACAGGTTGGGCAGATACGCAGTATTTT; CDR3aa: CASSGTGWADTQYF
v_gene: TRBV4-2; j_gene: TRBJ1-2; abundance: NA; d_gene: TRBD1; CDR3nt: TGTGCCAGCAGCCACAGGACAGGGGGCGCGATTGGCTACACCTTC; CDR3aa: CASSHRTGGAIGYTF
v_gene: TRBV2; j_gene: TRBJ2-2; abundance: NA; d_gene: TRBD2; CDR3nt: TGTGCCAGCACCTCGGCAGGAGGACTAGCGGCAACCGGGGAGCTGTTTTTT; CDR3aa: CASTSAGGLAATGELFF
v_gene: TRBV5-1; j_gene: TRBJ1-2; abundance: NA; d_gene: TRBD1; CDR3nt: TGCGCCAGCAGCTCGAGGACAGGGGTGAACTATGGCTACACCTTC; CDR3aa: CASSSRTGVNYGYTF
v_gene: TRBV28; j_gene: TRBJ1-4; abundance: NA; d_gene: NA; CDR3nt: TGTGCCAGCAGTTCCCCCGACAGGCTTAATGAAAAACTGTTTTTT; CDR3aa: CASSSPDRLNEKLFF
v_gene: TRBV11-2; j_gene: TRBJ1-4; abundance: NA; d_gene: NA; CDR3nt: TGTGCCAGCGGCAGACAGAGAGGTACTGAAAAACTGTTTTTT; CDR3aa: CASGRQRGTEKLFF
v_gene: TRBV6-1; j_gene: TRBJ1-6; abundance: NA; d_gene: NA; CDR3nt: TGTGCCAGCAGTGATATAGGACGGCGTAGCTCCTATAATTCACCCCTCCACTTT; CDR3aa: CASSDIGRRSSYNSPLHF
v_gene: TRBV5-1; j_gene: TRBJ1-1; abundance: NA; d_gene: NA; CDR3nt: TGCGCCAGCAGCTTGGGGGGCGGGAGGACTGAAGCTTTCTTT; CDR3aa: CASSLGGGRTEAFF
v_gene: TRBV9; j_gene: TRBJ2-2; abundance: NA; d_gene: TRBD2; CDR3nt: TGTGCCAGCAGCTTACCGGGTGTTAGCGGGAGTACCGGGGAGCTGTTTTTT; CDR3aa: CASSLPGVSGSTGELFF
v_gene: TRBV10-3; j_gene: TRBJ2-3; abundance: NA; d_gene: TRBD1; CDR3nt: TGTGCCATCAGTGAGTCGCCGGGACAGACCACAGATACGCAGTATTTT; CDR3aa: CAISESPGQTTDTQYF
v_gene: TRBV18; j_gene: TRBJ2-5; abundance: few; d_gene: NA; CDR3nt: TGTGCCAGCTCAAATAGACTACAAGAGACCCAGTACTTC; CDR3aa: CASSNRLQETQYF
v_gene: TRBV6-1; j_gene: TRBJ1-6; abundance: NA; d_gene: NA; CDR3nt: TGTGCCAGCAGTGAAGCGCTTCGGGCAGATTATAATTCACCCCTCCACTTT; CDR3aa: CASSEALRADYNSPLHF
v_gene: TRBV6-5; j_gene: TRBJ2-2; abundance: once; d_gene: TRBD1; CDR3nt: TGTGCCAGCAGAGGACAGGGGGCGAACACCGGGGAGCTGTTTTTT; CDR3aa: CASRGQGANTGELFF
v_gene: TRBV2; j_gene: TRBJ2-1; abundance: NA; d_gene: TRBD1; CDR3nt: TGTGCCAGCAGTCAAGGGCCAAGACAGGGGGTATTCTTC; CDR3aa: CASSQGPRQGVFF
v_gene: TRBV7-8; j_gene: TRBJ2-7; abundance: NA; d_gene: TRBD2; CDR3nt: TGTGCCAGCAGCAAACCCCGAGGACTAGCATTTTCCTACGAGCAGTACTTC; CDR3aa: CASSKPRGLAFSYEQYF
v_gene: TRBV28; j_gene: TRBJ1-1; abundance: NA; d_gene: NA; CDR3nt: TGTGCCACCCTTTACACTGAAGCTTTCTTT; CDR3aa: CATLYTEAFF
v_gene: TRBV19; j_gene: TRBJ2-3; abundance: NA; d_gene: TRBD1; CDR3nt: TGTGCCAGTAGTATCGGGACAGGGCGGGCAGATACGCAGTATTTT; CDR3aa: CASSIGTGRADTQYF
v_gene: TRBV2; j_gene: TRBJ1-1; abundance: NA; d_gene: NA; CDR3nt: TGTGCCAGCAGTGAGGGCGCCCGGGGCACTGAAGCTTTCTTT; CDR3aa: CASSEGARGTEAFF
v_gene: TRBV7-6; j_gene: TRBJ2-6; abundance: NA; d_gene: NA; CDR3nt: TGTGCCAGCAGCTCGCGGGACGGGGCTGGGGCCAACGTCCTGACTTTC; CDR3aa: CASSSRDGAGANVLTF
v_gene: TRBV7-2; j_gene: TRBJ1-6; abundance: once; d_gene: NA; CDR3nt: TGTGCCAGCAGCTTAGTGGAGCCCACTTCACCCCTCCACTTT; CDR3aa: CASSLVEPTSPLHF
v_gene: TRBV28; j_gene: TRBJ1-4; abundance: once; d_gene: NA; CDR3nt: TGTGCCAGCATAGGGCAGCCAAATGAAAAACTGTTTTTT; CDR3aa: CASIGQPNEKLFF
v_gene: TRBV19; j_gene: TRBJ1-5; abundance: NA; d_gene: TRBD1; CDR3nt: TGTGCCAGTAGTATGCGTCAGGGGGCCGTTCAGCCCCAGCATTTT; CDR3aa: CASSMRQGAVQPQHF
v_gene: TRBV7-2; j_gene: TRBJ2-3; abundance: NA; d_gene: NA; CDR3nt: TGTGCCAGCAGGCGCAGTACCACAGATACGCAGTATTTT; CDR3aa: CASRRSTTDTQYF
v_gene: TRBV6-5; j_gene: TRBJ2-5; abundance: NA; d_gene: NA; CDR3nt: TGTGCCAGCACCAACAGGGAGACCCAGTACTTC; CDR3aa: CASTNRETQYF
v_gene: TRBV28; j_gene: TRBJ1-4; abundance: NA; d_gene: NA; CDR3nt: TGTGCCAGCAGTTCCTCAAGTGAAAAACTGTTTTTT; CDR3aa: CASSSSSEKLFF
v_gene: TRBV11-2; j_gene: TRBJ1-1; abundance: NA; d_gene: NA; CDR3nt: TGTGCCAGCAGCAGTGATGCTGAAGCTTTCTTT; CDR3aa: CASSSDAEAFF
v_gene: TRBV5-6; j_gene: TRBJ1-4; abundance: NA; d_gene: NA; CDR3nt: TGTGCCAGCAGCGCTTTATGGGGAACTAATGAAAAACTGTTTTTT; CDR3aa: CASSALWGTNEKLFF
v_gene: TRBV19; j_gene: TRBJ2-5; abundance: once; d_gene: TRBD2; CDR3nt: TGTGCCAGTAGTCCAAGACTAGCGGGAGGGTTAGTACAAGAGACCCAGTACTTC; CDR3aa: CASSPRLAGGLVQETQYF
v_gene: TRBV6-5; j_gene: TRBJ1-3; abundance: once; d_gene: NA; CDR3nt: TGTGCCAGCAGACCGTTGACAAGCTCTGGAAACACCATATATTTT; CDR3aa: CASRPLTSSGNTIYF
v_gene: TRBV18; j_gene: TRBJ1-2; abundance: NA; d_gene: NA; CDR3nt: TGTGCCAGCTCACCACTATCTGGCCAGGGTGAAAATGGCTACACCTTC; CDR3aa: CASSPLSGQGENGYTF